This T cell receptor (beta chain) derives from a study of blood T cell repertoires in COVID-19. About the research overall: COVID-19 samples collected from the United States, Italy and Spain covered acute and convalescent phases.

Enrollees, 18 to 89 years old, lived in 24 US areas. For recovered donors of Cohort 3, there were two negative PCRs, clearance, or symptom resolution. Per the germline V gene, CDR1 is LNHDA and CDR2 is SQIVND (reference sequence). With 10 bases removed from V and 6 bases from J, the gap between germline ends came to 15 bases. This CDR3 contains 12 residues. Method: immunoSEQ multiplex PCR; TCRdb's copy keeps in-frame clones and lacks some. The sample records approximately 300,000 clones, 86% being singletons. This rearrangement joins TRBV19 to TRBJ1-2; a possible D gene is TRBD1 (5 bases). The sample was PBMCs or T cells enriched from blood (not recorded which). The TCR originated in a woman aged 18-30 years who had recovered from COVID-19. The CDR3 DNA follows: TGTGCCACTCGAGGAGACAGCAATGGCTACACCTTC. Protein product: CATRGDSNGYTF.